This is a list of T cell receptor beta chains from one sample in a study of blood T cells in healthy people across ages. TCRdb re-analysed the 5' RACE reads in MiXCR, keeping a single row per CDR3 protein. The data contain roughly 1.9 million distinct CDR3 sequences, 30% to 40% of them singletons. Source material: blood. The origin of the receptors is a human donor in good health. Both conserved end residues are part of each CDR3. D genes are given only for firm matches. Clone sizes are given selectively: once, few, many, or a class where the clone is expanded.

v_call	d_call	j_call	clone_size	cdr3_aa	cdr3_nt
TRBV29-1	.	TRBJ1-1	few	CSVSRQGPPEAFF	TGCAGCGTGTCCCGGCAGGGGCCCCCTGAAGCTTTCTTT
TRBV29-1	.	TRBJ2-1	few	CSVGVRVFYNEQFF	TGCAGCGTTGGCGTGAGGGTATTCTACAATGAGCAGTTCTTC
TRBV20-1	.	TRBJ2-3	.	CSARDFQEPTDTQYF	TGCAGTGCTAGAGATTTCCAGGAGCCCACAGATACGCAGTATTTT
TRBV7-9	.	TRBJ2-1	many	CASSYSEYNEQFF	TGTGCCAGCAGCTACTCCGAATACAATGAGCAGTTCTTC
TRBV12-3/TRBV12-4	.	TRBJ2-7	few	CASSFIVSWDEQYF	TGTGCCAGCAGTTTCATTGTGTCCTGGGACGAGCAGTACTTC
TRBV20-1	TRBD2	TRBJ2-1	.	CSASSGGAKAYNEQFF	TGCAGTGCTAGTAGCGGGGGGGCCAAGGCCTACAATGAGCAGTTCTTC
TRBV9	.	TRBJ2-2	.	CASSLLPLGGWIANTGELFF	TGTGCCAGCAGCCTATTACCCTTGGGAGGTTGGATAGCGAACACCGGGGAGCTGTTTTTT
TRBV5-4	.	TRBJ1-2	few	CASTTRGRWNGYTF	TGTGCCAGCACAACCAGGGGACGGTGGAATGGCTACACCTTC
TRBV5-6	.	TRBJ1-2	few	CASSFGGGIGYTF	TGTGCCAGCAGCTTCGGAGGGGGGATTGGCTACACCTTC
TRBV15	.	TRBJ1-2	.	CATSRGQFPPYGYTF	TGTGCCACCAGCAGAGGACAGTTTCCCCCCTATGGCTACACCTTC
TRBV20-1	.	TRBJ1-2	once	CSAEDKWYGYTF	TGCAGTGCCGAAGACAAGTGGTATGGCTACACCTTC
TRBV27	TRBD2	TRBJ2-7	.	CASSSTAGVWYEQYF	TGTGCCAGCAGTTCTACAGCGGGGGTATGGTACGAGCAGTACTTC
TRBV5-1	.	TRBJ2-3	few	CASSLVGPSTDTQYF	TGCGCCAGCAGCTTGGTGGGCCCTAGCACAGATACGCAGTATTTT
TRBV20-1	.	TRBJ1-4	.	CSAQRGDNEKLFF	TGCAGTGCTCAAAGGGGGGATAATGAAAAACTGTTTTTT
TRBV7-9	TRBD1	TRBJ2-7	many	CASSLVGQGAYEQYF	TGTGCCAGCAGCTTAGTGGGACAGGGGGCCTACGAGCAGTACTTC
TRBV7-2	.	TRBJ1-2	.	CASSLWRQSRSGYTF	TGTGCCAGCAGCTTATGGCGACAGAGTCGATCCGGCTACACCTTC
TRBV4-1	TRBD2	TRBJ2-1	.	CASSQDLWRTSGGEEQFF	TGCGCCAGCAGCCAAGATCTTTGGCGGACTAGCGGGGGAGAGGAGCAGTTCTTC
TRBV7-9	TRBD2	TRBJ2-5	.	CASSLQPGLVPETQYF	TGTGCCAGCAGCCTGCAACCGGGACTAGTCCCGGAGACCCAGTACTTC
TRBV6-2/TRBV6-3	.	TRBJ2-1	.	CASSHFPNEQFF	TGTGCCAGCAGCCATTTCCCCAATGAGCAGTTCTTC
TRBV28	.	TRBJ2-7	few	CASSLPGQVYEQYF	TGTGCCAGCAGTTTACCCGGACAAGTATACGAGCAGTACTTC
TRBV7-2	TRBD1	TRBJ2-3	few	CASSLVMTGGTDTQYF	TGTGCCAGCAGCTTAGTGATGACAGGGGGCACAGATACGCAGTATTTT
TRBV7-2	TRBD1	TRBJ2-3	few	CASSPGTAADTQYF	TGTGCCAGCAGCCCAGGGACAGCTGCAGATACGCAGTATTTT
TRBV27	TRBD2	TRBJ2-7	.	CASSFSGGEKPYEQYF	TGTGCCAGCAGTTTTTCCGGGGGGGAAAAACCCTACGAGCAGTACTTC
TRBV4-3	.	TRBJ2-2	few	CASSQTSTGELFF	TGCGCCAGCAGCCAGACGAGCACCGGGGAGCTGTTTTTT
TRBV7-9	.	TRBJ1-1	few	CASSFLEQDEAFF	TGTGCCAGCAGCTTTCTTGAGCAGGATGAAGCTTTCTTT
TRBV7-2	.	TRBJ1-2	few	CASSPVGQGTGYTF	TGTGCCAGCAGCCCGGTGGGGCAGGGGACTGGCTACACCTTC
TRBV11-3	.	TRBJ1-2	.	CANSSSGYGYTF	TGTGCCAACAGCTCCTCAGGGTATGGCTACACCTTC
TRBV20-1	.	TRBJ2-1	.	CSGDSNNEQFF	TGCAGTGGTGACAGCAACAATGAGCAGTTCTTC
TRBV5-6	.	TRBJ1-1	once	CASTSYDLRFSMNTEAFF	TGTGCCAGCACCTCGTACGATCTGAGGTTTTCTATGAACACTGAAGCTTTCTTT
TRBV6-2/TRBV6-3	.	TRBJ2-3	.	CASSYHISDTQYF	TGTGCCAGCAGTTACCATATTTCGGATACGCAGTATTTT
TRBV4-3	.	TRBJ2-1	.	CAGRMSRESYNEQFF	TGCGCCGGCAGGATGAGCCGGGAATCCTACAATGAGCAGTTCTTC
TRBV7-8	.	TRBJ2-1	.	CASGPHGFLHNEQFF	TGTGCCAGCGGCCCCCATGGGTTTCTCCACAATGAGCAGTTCTTC
TRBV15	.	TRBJ2-1	few	CATSRDARLLNEQFF	TGTGCCACCAGCAGAGATGCACGGTTACTCAATGAGCAGTTCTTC
TRBV5-4	.	TRBJ2-4	.	CASSLGVGDIQYF	TGTGCCAGCAGCTTAGGGGTCGGAGACATTCAGTACTTC
TRBV20-1	.	TRBJ2-1	.	CSALLLAGWDEQFF	TGCAGTGCTCTTCTACTAGCAGGGTGGGATGAGCAGTTCTTC
TRBV4-3	TRBD1	TRBJ1-4	.	CASSQDLPGQNEKLFF	TGCGCCAGCAGCCAAGATCTGCCGGGACAGAATGAAAAACTGTTTTTT
TRBV11-1	.	TRBJ2-5	.	CASSQSVAVQETQYF	TGTGCCAGCAGCCAAAGCGTAGCGGTTCAAGAGACCCAGTACTTC
TRBV7-2	.	TRBJ1-2	.	CASSLESMAPNYGYTF	TGTGCCAGCAGCTTAGAGTCGATGGCTCCTAACTATGGCTACACCTTC
TRBV7-2	.	TRBJ2-7	.	CASTQQGPLYEQYF	TGTGCCAGCACCCAGCAGGGACCACTCTACGAGCAGTACTTC
TRBV20-1	.	TRBJ2-1	.	CSARGHYPGPTYNEQFF	TGCAGTGCTAGAGGCCACTATCCGGGCCCAACCTACAATGAGCAGTTCTTC
TRBV25-1	TRBD2	TRBJ2-3	.	CASSETSDTQYF	TGTGCCAGCAGTGAGACTAGCGATACGCAGTATTTT
TRBV7-2	TRBD1	TRBJ2-7	many	CASSSRQGAYEQYF	TGTGCCAGCAGCTCGAGACAGGGGGCCTACGAGCAGTACTTC
TRBV6-1	.	TRBJ2-5	.	CASSKWETQYF	TGTGCCAGCAGTAAATGGGAGACCCAGTACTTC
TRBV7-6	.	TRBJ1-1	.	CASSSLDSPRVAFF	TGTGCCAGCAGCTCCTTAGACAGCCCCCGTGTAGCTTTCTTT
TRBV28	TRBD2	TRBJ2-1	few	CASSSYGGYEQFF	TGTGCCAGCAGTTCCTACGGGGGGTATGAGCAGTTCTTC
TRBV5-1	TRBD2	TRBJ2-1	few	CASSLGLAGPDEQFF	TGCGCCAGCAGCTTGGGGCTAGCGGGGCCAGATGAGCAGTTCTTC
TRBV5-6	TRBD1	TRBJ1-2	few	CASSLVPTGAVNYGYTF	TGTGCCAGCAGCTTGGTACCGACAGGGGCAGTTAACTATGGCTACACCTTC
TRBV27	TRBD1	TRBJ2-1	many	CASSPDRDEQFF	TGTGCCAGCAGCCCGGACAGGGATGAGCAGTTCTTC
TRBV20-1	.	TRBJ2-1	.	CSARASGTDCNEQFF	TGCAGTGCTAGAGCCTCCGGGACCGATTGCAATGAGCAGTTCTTC
TRBV10-3	.	TRBJ2-3	.	CAISEPGQPTDTQYF	TGTGCCATCAGTGAGCCCGGACAGCCCACAGATACGCAGTATTTT
TRBV29-1	TRBD2	TRBJ2-3	.	CSAREGPTDTQYF	TGCAGCGCTAGGGAGGGTCCCACAGATACGCAGTATTTT
TRBV5-5	.	TRBJ2-7	.	CASSLGQRNEQYF	TGTGCCAGCAGCCTAGGACAGCGGAACGAGCAGTACTTC
TRBV29-1	TRBD2	TRBJ2-5	many	CSVVVILAGAFRPETQYF	TGCAGCGTTGTAGTTATTCTAGCGGGGGCGTTTCGTCCGGAGACCCAGTACTTC
TRBV12-3/TRBV12-4	TRBD2	TRBJ2-1	.	CASSLPGLGYEQFF	TGTGCCAGCAGTCTACCGGGACTAGGCTATGAGCAGTTCTTC
TRBV29-1	TRBD1	TRBJ2-7	many	CSVEVTGDEQYF	TGCAGCGTTGAAGTGACAGGGGACGAGCAGTACTTC
TRBV20-1	TRBD2	TRBJ2-1	.	CSARGGGVSYNEQFF	TGCAGTGCTAGAGGGGGGGGTGTCTCCTACAATGAGCAGTTCTTC
TRBV29-1	TRBD2	TRBJ2-7	few	CSVEFERGSSYEQYF	TGCAGCGTTGAGTTTGAGCGGGGGAGCTCCTACGAGCAGTACTTC
TRBV4-3	.	TRBJ1-1	few	CASTKYHGTEAFF	TGCGCCAGCACCAAGTATCACGGCACTGAAGCTTTCTTT
TRBV4-1	.	TRBJ2-7	few	CASRREGGSRYEQYF	TGCGCCAGCAGAAGGGAAGGGGGGAGTCGCTACGAGCAGTACTTC